The entry below gives a single T cell receptor beta chain sequence along with its context. The antigen is undetermined. These data are taken from a study of radiotherapy plus CTLA-4 blockade in lung cancer. The CDR3 runs to 15 residues. V was cut by 2 bases and J by 0 bases, with 10 bases left in between. Germline V gene sequence: CDR1 LGHNT, CDR2 FRNRAP. It was focal radiation plus CTLA-4 blockade with ipilimumab that patients with chemo-refractory metastatic non-small-cell lung cancer received. Only in-frame clones appear in the TCRdb table, and some are missing; sequencing was by immunoSEQ multiplex PCR. The data hold about 120,000 clones, with about 87% observed a single time. General study points: Early clonal dynamics of blood T cells, together with interferon-beta, were reported as the best response predictor.

The material sequenced was peripheral blood, taken from a patient treated with radiotherapy plus ipilimumab. The chain combines TRBV12-5 with TRBJ1-1; no clear D gene. This clonotype originated in a human donor with non-small cell lung cancer that progressed on radiotherapy plus ipilimumab. The chain's CDR3 is CASGLTANMNTEAFF. The CDR3 nucleotides are TGTGCTAGTGGTTTGACGGCGAATATGAACACTGAAGCTTTCTTT.